This TCR beta chain appears in the sequencing data of a study of blood T cell repertoires in COVID-19. For the study at large: PBMCs, B-cell-depleted T cells, or T cells were the source of the cDNA or gDNA that made up the material.

Per the study methods: Nucleated cell counts were estimated from reference gene primer amplification. Libraries were prepared by immunoSEQ multiplex PCR; TCRdb keeps only in-frame clonotypes and omits some of them. The V and J calls and clone size come from that table; D and trimming were worked out from the DNA. The data contain 150,000 to 200,000 clones, over 75% of them singletons. Donors were grouped by their self-reported clinical history. The germline gives CDR1 MDHEN, CDR2 SYDVKM. CDR3 length: 13 amino acids. V lost 11 bases and J lost 2, with 15 bases in between. The chain combines TRBV28 with TRBJ1-2; D is undetermined. The sample was PBMCs or T cells enriched from blood (not recorded which). This sequence was found in a woman between 18 and 29 years old who had recovered from COVID-19. This chain's CDR3 is CAVGLRFNYGYTF. The DNA for the CDR3 is TGTGCCGTCGGTCTGAGATTCAACTATGGCTACACCTTC.